One sample yielded the 29 T cell receptor beta chains listed below, sequenced in a study of untreated major depressive disorder. TCRdb's table, derived via immunoSEQ multiplex PCR, lists solely in-frame clones and lacks some. Here the sample spans 20,000 to 25,000 clones, approximately 87% being singletons. The sequenced material came from CD4+ T cells from PBMCs. These receptors all come from a woman in her 30s in good health.

This clone has only a few counts. CDR3 in DNA: TGTGCCAGCAGCCACCCTATAAGAGAGGGGCTATATAGCAATCAGCCCCAGCATTTT. Translation: CASSHPIREGLYSNQPQHF. This chain joins TRBV14 and TRBJ1-5; tentative D call: TRBD1 (5 bases). Germline V gene lookup returns CDR1 SGHDN and CDR2 FVKESK. The ends were cut back, 3 bases at V and 0 bases at J, with 21 bases in the middle. The CDR3 has 19 residues.

V gene TRBV11-2 combines with J gene TRBJ2-5; tentative D call: TRBD2 (5 bases). Germline lookup yields CDR1 SGHAT and CDR2 FQNNGV. Trimming pared 5 bases from V and 0 bases from J, leaving 13 bases between. This CDR3 region has 15 residues. This chain's CDR3 is CASSLRGLHQETQYF. Written as DNA, the CDR3 is TGTGCCAGCAGCCTTCGGGGTTTGCACCAAGAGACCCAGTACTTC.

This clone was detected once. This chain connects TRBV7-9 to TRBJ1-1, with 8 positions matching TRBD1. The CDR3 is 16 residues long. Germline V lookup: CDR1 SEHNR, CDR2 FQNEAQ (reference sequence). V dropped 8 bases and J dropped 2; count of bases not matched to a gene: 13. The CDR3 here is CASLERMTGANTEAFF. The CDR3 DNA sequence: TGTGCCAGCCTAGAGCGGATGACAGGGGCAAACACTGAAGCTTTCTTT. Using reference TRBV7-9 and TRBJ1-1 for the parts outside the CDR3, the full variable domain is DTGVSQNPRHKITKRGQNVTFRCDPISEHNRLYWYRQTLGQGPEFLTYFQNEAQLEKSRLLSDRFSAERPKGSFSTLEIQRTEQGDSAMYLCASLERMTGANTEAFFGQGTRLTVV.

The genes are TRBV29-1 and TRBJ2-5, with TRBD2 as a possible D gene (5 bases). This CDR3 comprises 12 residues. Trimming took 4 bases from V and 1 from J, leaving 7 bases between them. Looked up from germline, CDR1 is SQVTM and CDR2 is ANQGSEA. CDR3 amino acids: CSVGGFQETQYF. The CDR3 nucleotides read TGCAGCGTTGGAGGGTTCCAAGAGACCCAGTACTTC.

The CDR3 sequence is CASSVAWQNWDTGELFF. The CDR3 DNA is TGTGCCAGCAGCGTAGCTTGGCAAAACTGGGACACCGGGGAGCTGTTTTTT. This chain uses TRBV9 with TRBJ2-2; D not certain. The V end lost 0 bases, the J end lost 3 bases, and 15 bases lay between the germline ends. The CDR3 extends over 17 amino acids. Per germline, CDR1 SGDLS and CDR2 YYNGEE.

This rearrangement joins TRBV7-2 to TRBJ1-5; the D gene is possibly TRBD1 (5 bases). CDR3 size: 14 residues. V was cut by 4 bases and J by 6 bases, with 13 bases left in between. CDR1 is SGHTA, CDR2 FQGNSA, per germline. The CDR3: CASSSQGPGQPQHF. The CDR3 coding sequence is TGTGCCAGCAGCTCCCAGGGTCCTGGTCAGCCCCAGCATTTT.

The chain recombines TRBV5-1 with TRBJ2-3; D is tentatively TRBD1 or TRBD2 (5 bases each). The CDR3 is 17 amino acids. V was cut by 7 bases and J by 0 bases, with 21 bases left in between. Germline V gives CDR1 SGHRS, CDR2 YFSETQ. DNA of the CDR3: TGCGCCAGCCGAACTAAAGGGACGGCCCCTAGCACAGATACGCAGTATTTT. Amino acids: CASRTKGTAPSTDTQYF. The whole variable domain, remainder taken from reference TRBV5-1 and TRBJ2-3, is KAGVTQTPRYLIKTRGQQVTLSCSPISGHRSVSWYQQTPGQGLQFLFEYFSETQRNKGNFPGRFSGRQFSNSRSEMNVSTLELGDSALYLCASRTKGTAPSTDTQYFGPGTRLTVL.

J is TRBJ2-3 and V is TRBV5-4, with D uncertain. This CDR3 region has 13 residues. With 0 bases removed from V and 4 bases from J, the gap between germline ends came to 6 bases. Germline V gene sequence: CDR1 SGHNT, CDR2 YYREEE (reference sequence). CDR3 DNA sequence: TGTGCCAGCAGCTTGGCGGGCCCAGATACGCAGTATTTT. This encodes CASSLAGPDTQYF. The full variable domain, rest sourced from reference TRBV5-4 and TRBJ2-3, is ETGVTQSPTHLIKTRGQQVTLRCSSQSGHNTVSWYQQALGQGPQFIFQYYREEENGRGNFPPRFSGLQFPNYSSELNVNALELDDSALYLCASSLAGPDTQYFGPGTRLTVL.

The count of this clone is one. The V gene is TRBV5-3, the J gene TRBJ2-7; 9 positions match TRBD2. TRBV5-3 is noted as an ORF with a role that remains uncertain. The CDR3 extends over 15 amino acids. J lost 4 bases, V lost 0 bases, and 5 bases had no gene match. Here the CDR3 DNA reads TGTGCCAGAAGCTTGGCGCTAGCGGGGAGGTACGAGCAGTACTTC. Translation: CARSLALAGRYEQYF.

J is TRBJ1-5 and V is TRBV6-1; D is unresolved. V lost 6 bases to trimming and J lost 0 bases, with 6 bases between them. Germline CDR1 and CDR2: MNHNS and SASEGT. This CDR3 comprises 13 residues. The CDR3 spells CASRGNSNQPQHF. CDR3 nucleotide sequence: TGTGCCAGCAGGGGTAATAGCAATCAGCCCCAGCATTTT.

As concerns this clone: The same CDR3 is also encoded by other DNA sequences in this sample. The chain has TRBV9 and TRBJ2-1, with D perhaps matching TRBD2 (5 bases). Per germline, CDR1 SGDLS and CDR2 YYNGEE. CDR3 length equals 15 residues. Trimming removed 0 bases from V and 0 bases from J, with 7 bases in between. This CDR3 is CASSVVDYSYNEQFF. In nucleotides, the CDR3 is TGTGCCAGCAGCGTAGTCGACTACTCCTACAATGAGCAGTTCTTC.

This chain links TRBV11-2 with TRBJ1-2, with unresolved D. The V gene lost 5 bases and the J gene lost 4 bases, with 11 bases spanning the gap. This CDR3 comprises 13 residues. Per the germline V gene, CDR1 is SGHAT and CDR2 is FQNNGV. The CDR3 sequence is CASSPYTTYGYTF. In nucleotides, the CDR3 is TGTGCCAGCAGCCCTTACACTACCTATGGCTACACCTTC.

This clone was observed a few times. This chain uses TRBV7-9 with TRBJ2-7, with D possibly being TRBD2 (7 bases). V was trimmed by 5 bases and J by 1 base, leaving 15 bases between them. Per the germline V gene, CDR1 is SEHNR and CDR2 is FQNEAQ (reference sequence). This CDR3 is 15 amino acids long. The CDR3 here is CASSRFRGGSYEQYF. The CDR3, as DNA: TGTGCCAGCAGCCGATTCAGGGGAGGGTCCTACGAGCAGTACTTC. The entire variable domain, with the rest obtained from reference TRBV7-9 and TRBJ2-7, is as follows: DTGVSQNPRHKITKRGQNVTFRCDPISEHNRLYWYRQTLGQGPEFLTYFQNEAQLEKSRLLSDRFSAERPKGSFSTLEIQRTEQGDSAMYLCASSRFRGGSYEQYFGPGTRLTVT.

This clone was seen a single time. V gene TRBV7-9 combines with J gene TRBJ2-5; a weak D match, TRBD1 (6 bases). The germline CDR1 and CDR2 sequences are SEHNR and FQNEAQ (reference sequence). V lost 6 bases and J 5 bases, leaving 13 bases between the germline ends. The CDR3 length is 13 residues. The CDR3 sequence: CASRDQGTETQYF. In DNA form, the CDR3 reads TGTGCCAGCAGGGATCAGGGGACGGAGACCCAGTACTTC.

The gene calls are TRBV28 and TRBJ1-4; TRBD1 is a possible D gene (5 bases). V lost 5 bases, J lost 5 bases, and 18 bases lay in between. In germline, CDR1 is MDHEN, CDR2 SYDVKM. This CDR3 contains 16 residues. CDR3 nucleotides: TGTGCCAGCAGTACCCGCGGCGCAGGGTGGAATGAAAAACTGTTTTTT. Translated: CASSTRGAGWNEKLFF.

The chain has TRBV4-3 and TRBJ2-6, with TRBD1 matching over 9 bases. With V trimmed by 0 bases and J by 4 bases, 16 bases remained unmatched. CDR3 length equals 21 residues. Germline CDR1 and CDR2: LGHNA and YSLEER. The CDR3 DNA sequence: TGCGCCAGCAGCCAAGATTGGTTTCGGGACAGGGTAAAAGGAGGGGCCAACGTCCTGACTTTC. Its protein is CASSQDWFRDRVKGGANVLTF.

The DNA of the CDR3 is TGCGCCAGCAGCTCACAGGGAGACACTGAAGCTTTCTTT. It specifies CASSSQGDTEAFF. The chain links TRBV5-1 to TRBJ1-1, with D maybe TRBD1 (6 bases). Between the trimmed V and J ends, which lost 3 bases and 3 bases, there was a span of 9 bases. CDR1 is SGHRS, CDR2 YFSETQ, per germline. The CDR3 runs to 13 residues.

This clone appeared once. The chain joins TRBV6-5 to TRBJ1-3; D not certain. The germline CDR1 and CDR2 sequences are MNHEY and SVGAGI. The CDR3 has 14 residues. Trimming removed 8 bases from V and 3 bases from J, with 14 bases in between. CDR3: CASHSTGFGNTIYF. DNA for the CDR3: TGTGCCAGCCATAGTACGGGGTTTGGAAACACCATATATTTT.

This rearrangement joins TRBV6-5 to TRBJ1-2; no clear D. The CDR3 has 16 amino acids. Germline values: CDR1 MNHEY, CDR2 SVGAGI. V was clipped by 0 bases and J by 4 bases, with 15 bases between them. The CDR3 DNA follows: TGTGCCAGCAGTTACTCGGCCAGTAAAAACCTCTATGGCTACACCTTC. Translation gives CASSYSASKNLYGYTF.

The J gene is TRBJ2-3, the V gene TRBV5-6; possible D gene TRBD1, 5 bases. The ends were cut back, 0 bases at V and 5 bases at J, with 7 bases in the middle. In germline, CDR1 is SGHDT, CDR2 YYEEEE. The CDR3 has 13 amino acids. CDR3 amino acids: CASSLAQGDTQYF. The CDR3 nucleotides are TGTGCCAGCAGCTTGGCCCAGGGAGATACGCAGTATTTT.

The J gene is TRBJ1-5, the V gene TRBV28; a weak D match, TRBD1 (6 bases). The V gene's germline CDR1 is MDHEN and CDR2 SYDVKM. Trimming removed 2 bases from V and 7 bases from J, with 12 bases in between. The CDR3 length is 14 residues. Written as DNA, the CDR3 is TGTGCCAGCAGTTTAAGGGCAGGGGCCCAGCCCCAGCATTTT. Its protein is CASSLRAGAQPQHF.

This clone has just a few counts. The rearrangement joins TRBV11-2 to TRBJ1-5; TRBD1 matches 7 bases. With 3 bases clipped from V and 8 bases from J, the junction kept 4 bases outside the gene matches. CDR1 SGHAT and CDR2 FQNNGV come from the germline V gene. CDR3 length: 13 residues. CDR3 loop: CASSFDRVEPQHF. The CDR3 nucleotides are TGTGCCAGCAGCTTCGACAGGGTCGAGCCCCAGCATTTT.

This clone showed up just once. This rearrangement joins TRBV5-5 to TRBJ1-1; possible D gene TRBD1, 6 bases. The CDR3 is 18 amino acids. Germline CDR1 reads SGHKS; CDR2 reads YYEKEE (reference sequence). V lost 4 bases, J lost 0 bases, and 22 bases lay in between. In DNA, the CDR3 is TGTGCCAGCAGCACCCACTCCCTTAGGACAGCTTTGAACACTGAAGCTTTCTTT. Residues: CASSTHSLRTALNTEAFF.

The chain joins TRBV7-2 to TRBJ2-3; no firm D call. The CDR3 has 16 residues. The germline V gene encodes CDR1 SGHTA and CDR2 FQGNSA. V lost 1 base to trimming and J lost 2 bases, with 13 bases between them. CDR3 DNA sequence: TGTGCCAGCAGCTTAGTCTCGCTTCCCACCACAGATACGCAGTATTTT. Encoded protein: CASSLVSLPTTDTQYF.

The chain is built from TRBV5-4 and TRBJ1-2, with TRBD1 matching over 8 bases. J lost 4 bases, V lost 5 bases, and 10 bases had no gene match. Germline loops: CDR1 SGHNT, CDR2 YYREEE (reference sequence). This CDR3 spans 15 amino acids. Here the CDR3 reads CASRPDRAPTYGYTF. CDR3 nucleotides: TGTGCCAGCAGACCGGACAGGGCCCCTACCTATGGCTACACCTTC.

V usage is TRBV10-2 and J usage is TRBJ2-5; a weak D match, TRBD2 (5 bases). Germline V gene lookup returns CDR1 WSHSY and CDR2 SAAADI. The V and J ends lost 3 bases and 5 bases respectively, with 10 bases between them. This CDR3 is built from 13 residues. The CDR3 coding sequence is TGCGCCAGCAGTGACCCGGGGTGGGAGACCCAGTACTTC. Its translation: CASSDPGWETQYF.

This sequence joins TRBV29-1 and TRBJ2-1; D may be TRBD2 (6 bases). CDR3 length equals 15 residues. V was shortened by 7 bases and J by 0 bases, with 16 bases between the two germline ends. CDR1 SQVTM and CDR2 ANQGSEA come from the germline V gene. CDR3 DNA sequence: TGCAGCGGGAGTCGGCGGGGTAGCTCCTACAATGAGCAGTTCTTC. Amino acids: CSGSRRGSSYNEQFF.

The chain uses TRBV28 and TRBJ2-3; 7 positions agree with TRBD2. This CDR3 comprises 14 residues. V dropped 6 bases and J dropped 6; count of bases not matched to a gene: 9. Germline assignment: CDR1 MDHEN and CDR2 SYDVKM. Here the CDR3 DNA reads TGTGCCAGCAGCCTTAGCGGGCGTCATGATACGCAGTATTTT. It codes for CASSLSGRHDTQYF.

The V gene is TRBV15, the J gene TRBJ2-7; D is unresolved. The V and J ends lost 5 bases and 6 bases respectively, with 11 bases between them. The CDR3 consists of 12 residues. Per germline, CDR1 LNHNV and CDR2 YYDKDF (reference sequence). CDR3 protein: CATSPGPREQYF. The CDR3 nucleotides are TGTGCCACCAGCCCCGGCCCCCGCGAGCAGTACTTC.